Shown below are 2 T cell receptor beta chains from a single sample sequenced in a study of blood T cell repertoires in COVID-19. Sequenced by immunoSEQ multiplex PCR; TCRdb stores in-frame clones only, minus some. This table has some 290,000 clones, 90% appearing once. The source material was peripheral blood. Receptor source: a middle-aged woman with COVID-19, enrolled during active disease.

The CDR3 DNA reads TGCGCCAGCAGCCAACTGACTAGCGCGGCCGGGGAGCTGTTTTTT. Protein: CASSQLTSAAGELFF. The chain joins TRBV4-3 to TRBJ2-2; 8 bases are a match to TRBD2. V lost 2 bases to trimming and J lost 6 bases; unmatched junction nucleotides: 5. This CDR3 comprises 15 residues. Germline lookup yields CDR1 LGHNA and CDR2 YSLEER.

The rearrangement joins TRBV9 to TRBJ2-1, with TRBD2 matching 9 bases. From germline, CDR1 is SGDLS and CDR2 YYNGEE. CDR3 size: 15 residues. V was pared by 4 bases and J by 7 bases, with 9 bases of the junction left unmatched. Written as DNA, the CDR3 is TGTGCCAGCAGCCCCCGTAGCGGGAGAGGGAATGAGCAGTTCTTC. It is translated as CASSPRSGRGNEQFF.